The sequence of this T cell receptor beta chain was determined in a study of blood T cell repertoires in COVID-19 (dated by TCRdb to about 2020). About the full investigation: Samples from collaborators originated in the United States, Italy and Spain and spanned both the acute and convalescent phases of COVID-19. The material from the prospective study consisted of cDNA or gDNA derived from T cells, B-cell-depleted T cells, or PBMCs. Deeply sampled blood TCRbeta repertoires from subjects exposed to, actively infected with, or recovered from COVID-19 were included in the dataset. The repertoires were released in a freely available public database meant as a resource for research on the immune response to SARS-CoV-2. Samples came from the ongoing ImmuneRACE study (first 160 participants) plus 1,254 subjects from 6 global collaborators. A de-identified subject ID, COVID-19 status, age in years and sex were almost always included in the sample metadata. HLA class I and class II types, where available, came from metadata supplied by the sample provider rather than from assay-based typing. General study outcomes and caveats: The quantity of clinical and demographic metadata differed by source and by participant and was supplied without curation.

The CDR3 sequence holds 13 residues, the cysteine and phenylalanine included. Only the CDR3 DNA is retained, 39 bases long and in frame from the first base. V sheds 4 bases and J sheds 7 bases, leaving 13 bases between their ends. In the germline V gene, CDR1 corresponds to KGHDR and CDR2 to SFDVKD. This clone came up once. No cognate antigen has been identified for it. Qualities for individual bases were not recorded, and no much larger clone is one base off. Participants in the prospective study were aged roughly 18 to 95 years, lived in 20 to 30 United States geographic areas, and enrolled through a virtual design. In the prospective study, participants were assigned to cohorts based on the clinical history participants reported in a screening survey and a study questionnaire. In the prospective study, whole blood, serum and a nasopharyngeal or oropharyngeal swab were collected from each participant by mobile phlebotomists. Over a roughly 2-month period, participants in the prospective study had the option of providing additional blood draws and questionnaires. Prospective study blood samples were shipped either frozen or at room temperature before DNA extraction.

TCRbeta CDR3 regions were amplified from genomic DNA by means of the immunoSEQ Assay, a bias-controlled multiplex PCR. As for the authors' bioinformatics: The number of nucleated cells in each sample was estimated by amplification of reference gene primers within the assay. To quantify the absolute abundance of each unique TCRbeta CDR3 rearrangement, sequence reads were collapsed and filtered. Productive Simpson clonality was computed per sample as the square root of Simpson's diversity index over productive rearrangements. TCRdb re-hosts the immuneACCESS table, in-frame sequences only. Its copies lack some clones; in the studies checked, an unresolved V gene accounts for under half of them, and the cause for the rest is not known. The V and J calls and clone size were taken over from that table, and D and trimming were inferred from the DNA. Recorded for this sample are approximately 220,000 clones; roughly 80% of them occurred a single time. The leading ten clones occupy 1.3% of the sample.

Sequenced material: PBMCs or T cells enriched from blood (not recorded which). This chain joins TRBV24-1 to TRBJ2-7, with no confidently assigned D gene. The source is a middle-aged woman with acute COVID-19. CDR3 reads: CATSDSTFVEQYF. At the DNA level, the sequence is TGTGCCACCAGTGACTCTACCTTCGTGGAGCAGTACTTC.